This entry lists 16 T cell receptor beta chains sequenced from one sample in a study of T cell responses to AZD1222 COVID-19 vaccine. Only in-frame clones appear in the TCRdb table, and some are missing; sequencing was by immunoSEQ multiplex PCR. The repertoire has 110,000 or so clones, about 87% of them found once; the top ten carry around 6%. Source: peripheral blood, taken 28 days after the second AZD1222 dose. The source of these receptors is an adult who received the AZD1222 COVID-19 vaccine.

The rearrangement uses TRBV6-1 and TRBJ1-1; no clear D gene. CDR3 length equals 14 residues. The germline V and J ends were trimmed by 5 bases and 2 bases, with 12 bases remaining between them. In germline, CDR1 is MNHNS, CDR2 SASEGT. The CDR3 reads CASSPRETNTEAFF. The CDR3 DNA is TGTGCCAGCAGTCCCCGGGAGACCAACACTGAAGCTTTCTTT.

This chain connects TRBV2 to TRBJ1-2; D ambiguous. This CDR3 is 14 amino acids long. Germline CDR1 is SNHLY and CDR2 is FYNNEI. Trimming removed 4 bases at V and 0 bases at J, with 9 bases between. The CDR3 spells CASSVDGSNYGYTF. The DNA of the CDR3 is TGTGCCAGCAGTGTGGACGGATCTAACTATGGCTACACCTTC. Using reference TRBV2 and TRBJ1-2 for the parts outside the CDR3, the full variable domain is EPEVTQTPSHQVTQMGQEVILRCVPISNHLYFYWYRQILGQKVEFLVSFYNNEISEKSEIFDDQFSVERPDGSNFTLKIRSTKLEDSAMYFCASSVDGSNYGYTFGSGTRLTVV.

The genes are TRBV19 and TRBJ2-6; D remains ambiguous. Germline V gene sequence: CDR1 LNHDA, CDR2 SQIVND (reference sequence). V was pared by 8 bases and J by 0 bases, with 20 bases between. This CDR3 is 18 amino acids long. CDR3 DNA: TGTGCCAGTGAGGCGACACCGAAAAAACACTCTGGGGCCAACGTCCTGACTTTC. Residues: CASEATPKKHSGANVLTF.

The genes are TRBV5-1 and TRBJ1-3, with TRBD1 as a possible D gene (6 bases). Deletions cut 2 bases from V and 4 bases from J, with 25 bases between. CDR1 and CDR2 (germline): SGHRS, YFSETQ. The CDR3 is 19 amino acids. CDR3 in amino acids: CASSFNLFDAGERGNTIYF. For the CDR3, the DNA is TGCGCCAGCAGCTTCAATTTGTTCGACGCAGGGGAGAGAGGAAACACCATATATTTT.

The chain couples TRBV2 to TRBJ2-7, with D possibly TRBD2 on 5 matching bases. The V gene lost 5 bases and the J gene lost 2 bases, with 10 bases spanning the gap. The germline V gene encodes CDR1 SNHLY and CDR2 FYNNEI. There are 13 residues in the CDR3. CDR3 sequence reads: CASSNGVAYEQYF. Written as DNA, the CDR3 is TGTGCCAGCAGTAACGGGGTAGCCTACGAGCAGTACTTC.

The chain uses TRBV11-2 and TRBJ2-1; 8 positions agree with TRBD2. V shed 6 bases, J shed 5 bases, and the junction held 6 bases outside the gene matches. This CDR3 comprises 14 residues. Germline assignment: CDR1 SGHAT and CDR2 FQNNGV. CDR3 amino acids: CASRPAGANNEQFF. The CDR3 DNA is TGTGCCAGCAGACCAGCGGGGGCGAACAATGAGCAGTTCTTC.

V is TRBV12-3 or TRBV12-4 and J is TRBJ1-5; D might be TRBD1 (5 bases). The CDR3 is 13 amino acids. V shed 8 bases and J shed 6 bases, with 14 bases lying between them. CDR3 DNA sequence: TGTGCCAGCGTGCGGGGGGTTCGTCAGCCCCAGCATTTT. Its protein product is CASVRGVRQPQHF.

This clone turned up a few times. The V gene is TRBV19, the J gene TRBJ2-7, with no clear D. Trimming removed 3 bases from V and 0 bases from J, with 9 bases in between. The CDR3 extends over 14 amino acids. CDR1 and CDR2 (germline): LNHDA, SQIVND (reference sequence). This chain's CDR3 is CASSISRNSYEQYF. CDR3 nucleotides: TGTGCCAGTAGTATCTCCAGGAACTCCTACGAGCAGTACTTC. The variable domain in full, with the rest retrieved from reference TRBV19 and TRBJ2-7, is DGGITQSPKYLFRKEGQNVTLSCEQNLNHDAMYWYRQDPGQGLRLIYYSQIVNDFQKGDIAEGYSVSREKKESFPLTVTSAQKNPTAFYLCASSISRNSYEQYFGPGTRLTVT.

The rearrangement uses TRBV6-2 or TRBV6-3 and TRBJ2-5, with TRBD1 matching over 8 bases. The CDR3 covers 16 residues. Per germline, CDR1 MNHEY and CDR2 SVGEGT. J was trimmed by 5 bases and V by 4 bases; bases with no gene match: 12. CDR3 in amino acids: CASSSARTGFRETQYF. The DNA for the CDR3 is TGTGCCAGCAGTTCAGCCCGGACAGGGTTCCGCGAGACCCAGTACTTC.

As regards this clone: The identical CDR3 is also encoded by other nucleotide sequences in the sample. The rearrangement links TRBV7-2 to TRBJ2-1; 13 bases match TRBD2. Germline V gene sequence: CDR1 SGHTA, CDR2 FQGNSA. With 4 bases clipped from V and 4 bases from J, the junction kept 7 bases outside the gene matches. This CDR3 region has 17 residues. CDR3 sequence: CASSSDLLAGGYNEQFF. The CDR3 DNA sequence: TGTGCCAGCAGCTCAGACCTACTAGCGGGGGGGTACAATGAGCAGTTCTTC.

The chain is built from TRBV19 and TRBJ1-1; TRBD1 aligns across 7 bases. This CDR3 is built from 16 residues. Germline values: CDR1 LNHDA, CDR2 SQIVND (reference sequence). With 3 bases clipped from V and 3 bases from J, the junction kept 10 bases outside the gene matches. In nucleotides, the CDR3 is TGTGCCAGTAGTATGGGGGGACAGAACATGGACACTGAAGCTTTCTTT. This encodes CASSMGGQNMDTEAFF.

This clone has just one count. The V call is TRBV10-3, the J call TRBJ2-7, with 9 bases fitting TRBD1. V was clipped by 4 bases and J by 6 bases; unmatched bases: 13. From germline, CDR1 is ENHRY and CDR2 SYGVKD. The CDR3 is 16 amino acids. CDR3 DNA sequence: TGTGCCATCAGTGGGGGGAGGGGACAGGGAAGGGGCGAGCAGTACTTC. This encodes CAISGGRGQGRGEQYF.

The chain recombines TRBV19 with TRBJ2-3, with a weak D call TRBD1 (6 bases). In germline, CDR1 is LNHDA, CDR2 SQIVND (reference sequence). V gave up 3 bases and J gave up 1 base, with 14 bases separating them. The CDR3 runs to 16 residues. CDR3 in amino acids: CASSMSGGAGTDTQYF. The DNA for the CDR3 is TGTGCCAGTAGTATGTCTGGGGGCGCGGGCACAGATACGCAGTATTTT. Using reference TRBV19 and TRBJ2-3 for the parts outside the CDR3, the full variable domain is DGGITQSPKYLFRKEGQNVTLSCEQNLNHDAMYWYRQDPGQGLRLIYYSQIVNDFQKGDIAEGYSVSREKKESFPLTVTSAQKNPTAFYLCASSMSGGAGTDTQYFGPGTRLTVL.

The gene calls are TRBV6-1 and TRBJ1-3; D is undetermined. This CDR3 contains 14 residues. The V and J ends lost 3 bases and 0 bases respectively, with 6 bases between them. Germline CDR1 and CDR2: MNHNS and SASEGT. For the CDR3, the DNA is TGTGCCAGCAGTGACGGCAACTCTGGAAACACCATATATTTT. Translation: CASSDGNSGNTIYF.

The chain has TRBV4-2 and TRBJ2-2; no firm D call. Trimming took off 1 base at V and 5 bases at J, with 11 bases between the two ends. This CDR3 is built from 15 residues. CDR1 is LGHNA, CDR2 YNFKEQ, per germline. CDR3 amino acids: CASSQGIGWTGELFF. The CDR3 bases are TGTGCCAGCAGCCAAGGGATAGGGTGGACCGGGGAGCTGTTTTTT.

This clone was found once. The J gene is TRBJ1-5, the V gene TRBV6-5; no reliable D call. The CDR3 has 15 amino acids. V lost 8 bases, J lost 2 bases, and 16 bases lay in between. The V gene's germline CDR1 is MNHEY and CDR2 SVGAGI. This chain's CDR3 is CASGNSWAGNQPQHF. The CDR3 region has the DNA TGTGCCAGCGGAAACTCGTGGGCTGGCAATCAGCCCCAGCATTTT.